These T cell receptor beta chains were read from a single sample in a study of cytomegalovirus exposure and HLA in healthy donors. The protocol was immunoSEQ multiplex PCR, while the TCRdb copy is restricted to in-frame clones and leaves out a portion. The sample records around 100,000 clones, 82% being singletons. Sequencing was performed on PBMCs. These receptors were taken from a woman younger than 30 in good health and CMV-seronegative. CDR3s include the opening cysteine and the closing phenylalanine or tryptophan. The D gene is left open where the match is weak. Some rows mark clone size as missing; the rest say once, few, many or name a class of expanded clone.

>TRBJ2-3|TRBV5-1|14|.|.
CASSPLQDGDTQYF
TGCGCCAGCAGCCCCCTGCAGGATGGGGATACGCAGTATTTT
>TRBJ1-1|TRBV27|17|.|.
CASSLGAATRGNTEAFF
TGTGCCAGCAGTTTGGGGGCGGCAACCAGGGGAAACACTGAAGCTTTCTTT
>TRBJ2-1|TRBV7-2|15|.|.
CASSLSTGIYNEQFF
TGTGCCAGCAGCTTATCCACCGGGATCTACAATGAGCAGTTCTTC
>TRBJ1-2|TRBV6-4|12|.|.
CASSEAGESYTF
TGTGCCAGCAGTGAGGCAGGGGAAAGCTACACCTTC
>TRBJ2-3|TRBV7-2|14|.|.
CASSLWRSTDTQYF
TGTGCCAGCAGCTTGTGGAGGAGCACAGATACGCAGTATTTT
>TRBJ2-3|TRBV5-1|16|TRBD1|.
CASSLEGAPSTDTQYF
TGCGCCAGCAGCTTGGAGGGGGCACCGAGCACAGATACGCAGTATTTT
>TRBJ1-5|TRBV11-2|17|.|.
CASSSGKGRDSNQPQHF
TGTGCCAGCAGCTCCGGGAAGGGGAGGGATAGCAATCAGCCCCAGCATTTT
>TRBJ2-5|TRBV5-1|16|.|.
CASSLAGQGMQETQYF
TGCGCCAGCAGCTTGGCCGGGCAGGGGATGCAAGAGACCCAGTACTTC
>TRBJ2-1|TRBV18|14|TRBD2|.
CASSPGTSANEQFF
TGTGCCAGCTCACCAGGGACTAGCGCCAATGAGCAGTTCTTC
>TRBJ1-1|TRBV5-5|14|.|.
CASSYRGVNTEAFF
TGTGCCAGCAGCTACCGGGGTGTGAACACTGAAGCTTTCTTT
>TRBJ2-1|TRBV12-5|17|.|once
CASGLGGGGGYSWEQFF
TGTGCTAGTGGTTTGGGAGGTGGCGGGGGCTATTCATGGGAGCAGTTCTTC
>TRBJ1-2|TRBV18|16|.|.
CASSPLTETGNYGYTF
TGTGCCAGCTCACCATTGACCGAAACAGGGAACTATGGCTACACCTTC
>TRBJ2-6|TRBV5-4|14|.|.
CASSPSSGANVLTF
TGTGCCAGCAGCCCCAGCTCTGGGGCCAACGTCCTGACTTTC
>TRBJ1-5|TRBV19|15|.|.
CASSIARAGDQPQHF
TGTGCCAGTAGTATAGCCCGGGCAGGGGATCAGCCCCAGCATTTT
>TRBJ1-2|TRBV6-5|14|TRBD1|.
CASSSDRGGFGYTF
TGTGCCAGCAGCTCGGACAGGGGAGGTTTTGGCTACACCTTC
>TRBJ1-3|TRBV30|13|.|.
CAWSAGTANTIYF
TGTGCCTGGAGTGCCGGGACTGCGAACACCATATATTTT
>TRBJ2-1|TRBV28|12|TRBD1|once
CASSDRVDEQFF
TGTGCCAGCAGTGACAGGGTTGATGAGCAGTTCTTC
>TRBJ1-1|TRBV14|14|.|.
CASSQQMMNTEAFF
TGTGCCAGCAGCCAACAGATGATGAACACTGAAGCTTTCTTT
>TRBJ1-6|TRBV19|16|.|.
CASSMQGRRGDSPLHF
TGTGCCAGTAGTATGCAAGGGCGGCGGGGGGATTCACCCCTCCACTTT
>TRBJ2-3|TRBV18|18|TRBD2|.
CASSPPIGTSGEWDTQYF
TGTGCCAGCTCACCACCCATTGGGACTAGTGGAGAGTGGGATACGCAGTATTTT
>TRBJ1-3|TRBV30|15|.|.
CAWSLNKQFGNTIYF
TGTGCCTGGAGTCTTAATAAACAGTTCGGAAACACCATATATTTT